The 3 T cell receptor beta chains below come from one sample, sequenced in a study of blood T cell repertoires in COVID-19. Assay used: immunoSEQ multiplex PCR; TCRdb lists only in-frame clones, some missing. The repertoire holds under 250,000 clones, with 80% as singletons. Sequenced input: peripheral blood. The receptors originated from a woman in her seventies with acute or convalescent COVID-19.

This chain's CDR3 is CASSGPQETQYF. The CDR3 coding sequence is TGTGCCAGCAGCGGGCCACAAGAGACCCAGTACTTC. The chain is built from TRBV5-4 and TRBJ2-5, with D unclear. This CDR3 region has 12 residues. Trimming removed 4 bases at V and 2 bases at J, with 6 bases between. Germline loops: CDR1 SGHNT, CDR2 YYREEE (reference sequence).

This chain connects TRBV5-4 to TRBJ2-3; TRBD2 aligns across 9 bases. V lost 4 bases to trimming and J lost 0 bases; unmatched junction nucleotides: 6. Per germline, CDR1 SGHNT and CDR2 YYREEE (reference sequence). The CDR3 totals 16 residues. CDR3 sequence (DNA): TGTGCCAGCAGCCTGACTAGCGGACTGAGCACAGATACGCAGTATTTT. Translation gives CASSLTSGLSTDTQYF.

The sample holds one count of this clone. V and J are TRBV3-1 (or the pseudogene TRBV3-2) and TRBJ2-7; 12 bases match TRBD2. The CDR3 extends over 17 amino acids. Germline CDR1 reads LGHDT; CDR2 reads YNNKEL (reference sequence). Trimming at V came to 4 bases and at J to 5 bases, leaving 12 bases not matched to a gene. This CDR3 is CASSPRPRLAGENEQYF. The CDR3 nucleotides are TGTGCCAGCAGCCCCCGCCCCAGACTAGCGGGAGAGAACGAGCAGTACTTC.